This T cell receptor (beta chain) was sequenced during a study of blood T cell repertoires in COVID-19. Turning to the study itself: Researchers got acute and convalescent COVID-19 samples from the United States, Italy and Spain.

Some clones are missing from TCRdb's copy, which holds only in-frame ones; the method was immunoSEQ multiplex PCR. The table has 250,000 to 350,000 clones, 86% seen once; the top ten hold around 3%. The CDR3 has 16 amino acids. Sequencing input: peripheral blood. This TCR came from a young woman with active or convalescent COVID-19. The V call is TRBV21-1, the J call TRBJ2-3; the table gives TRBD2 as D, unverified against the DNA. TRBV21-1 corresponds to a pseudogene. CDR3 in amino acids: CASSKAAEKRTDTQYF. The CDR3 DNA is TGTGCCAGCAGCAAAGCAGCCGAGAAGAGGACAGATACGCAGTATTTT.